Listed below are T cell receptor beta chains from one sample, sequenced in a study of blood T cell repertoires in COVID-19. Assay: immunoSEQ multiplex PCR; the TCRdb copy retains only in-frame clones and omits some. The table has approximately 500,000 clones, about 89% seen once. Sequencing was carried out using peripheral blood. All receptors come from a woman aged 45-60 years with COVID-19, enrolled during active disease. Both conserved end residues are part of each CDR3. Fields, in order: CDR3 protein, V gene, J gene.

CDR3 protein: CASSTDRVGQPQHF
V gene: TRBV7-8
J gene: TRBJ1-5

CDR3 protein: CASSQVLSGTLSYGYTF
V gene: TRBV3-1/TRBV3-2
J gene: TRBJ1-2

CDR3 protein: CASSIRAVGGSEQFF
V gene: TRBV6-2/TRBV6-3
J gene: TRBJ2-1

CDR3 protein: CASSIGGSGANVLTF
V gene: TRBV5-1
J gene: TRBJ2-6

CDR3 protein: CSVEEPGVGTDTQYF
V gene: TRBV29-1
J gene: TRBJ2-3

CDR3 protein: CASSLRGVDAYGYTF
V gene: TRBV5-4
J gene: TRBJ1-2

CDR3 protein: CATGASGGLGMGQFF
V gene: TRBV15
J gene: TRBJ2-1

CDR3 protein: CASSQGLLYGYTF
V gene: TRBV13
J gene: TRBJ1-2

CDR3 protein: CASSGDSPNTEAFF
V gene: TRBV7-9
J gene: TRBJ1-1

CDR3 protein: CASSVGHRGGLYSPLHF
V gene: TRBV9
J gene: TRBJ1-6

CDR3 protein: CASSPTSGADEQFF
V gene: TRBV18
J gene: TRBJ2-1

CDR3 protein: CASSWTRGRGQPQHF
V gene: TRBV11-2
J gene: TRBJ1-5

CDR3 protein: CASSLTRDEQFF
V gene: TRBV5-1
J gene: TRBJ2-1

CDR3 protein: CASSFGRLTDTQYF
V gene: TRBV5-1
J gene: TRBJ2-3

CDR3 protein: CASSFTGNTDTQYF
V gene: TRBV7-9
J gene: TRBJ2-3

CDR3 protein: CASSEAGQGGGYTF
V gene: TRBV6-1
J gene: TRBJ1-2

CDR3 protein: CASSIMTVSGNTIYF
V gene: TRBV19
J gene: TRBJ1-3

CDR3 protein: CASGRGPYNEQFF
V gene: TRBV27
J gene: TRBJ2-1